This entry lists 11 T cell receptor beta chains sequenced from one sample in a study of blood T cell repertoires in COVID-19. Assay: immunoSEQ multiplex PCR; the TCRdb copy retains only in-frame clones and omits some. The sample has approximately 210,000 clones; roughly 82% are singletons. Sequenced: PBMCs or T cells enriched from blood (not recorded which). The receptors come from a man aged 40-49 years who had recovered from COVID-19.

This rearrangement joins TRBV24-1 to TRBJ2-3; 9 positions agree with TRBD1. The germline V gene encodes CDR1 KGHDR and CDR2 SFDVKD. Unmatched junction bases numbered 11, after V lost 3 bases and J lost 2 bases. This CDR3 contains 18 residues. The chain's CDR3 is CATSDPGTGLGPTDTQYF. The CDR3 DNA reads as TGTGCCACCAGTGATCCCGGGACAGGGCTTGGGCCCACAGATACGCAGTATTTT.

The chain recombines TRBV30 with TRBJ1-5, with D tentatively TRBD1 (6 bases). Per the germline V gene, CDR1 is GTSNPN and CDR2 is SVGIG (reference sequence). The CDR3 runs to 17 residues. The V gene lost 5 bases and the J gene lost 7 bases, with 27 bases spanning the gap. CDR3 residues: CAWGVGGGPPLRQPQHF. CDR3 nucleotide sequence: TGTGCCTGGGGGGTAGGCGGGGGCCCTCCCCTGAGACAGCCCCAGCATTTT.

The V and J genes are TRBV9 and TRBJ1-2, with 10 bases that match TRBD1. Looked up from germline, CDR1 is SGDLS and CDR2 is YYNGEE. J was trimmed by 3 bases and V by 4 bases; bases with no gene match: 6. This CDR3 is built from 15 residues. The CDR3 is CASSPTGGAYYGYTF. CDR3 coding DNA: TGTGCCAGCAGCCCGACAGGGGGCGCCTACTATGGCTACACCTTC.

The J gene is TRBJ2-3, the V gene TRBV4-1; 7 positions match TRBD2. V dropped 1 base and J dropped 4; count of bases not matched to a gene: 8. Germline values: CDR1 MGHRA, CDR2 YSYEKL. The CDR3 runs 16 residues. The CDR3 DNA reads TGCGCCAGCAGCCAAGTTTCAGCGGGACGGTCAGATACGCAGTATTTT. Translating gives CASSQVSAGRSDTQYF.

V usage is TRBV7-2 and J usage is TRBJ2-3; 7 bases match TRBD2. Losses at the gene ends were 2 bases for V and 0 bases for J; bases not matched to a gene: 5. The CDR3 is 16 amino acids. CDR1 SGHTA and CDR2 FQGNSA come from the germline V gene. The CDR3 loop is CASSLIGGSSTDTQYF. CDR3 sequence (DNA): TGTGCCAGCAGCTTAATTGGCGGGAGCAGCACAGATACGCAGTATTTT.

J is TRBJ2-3 and V is TRBV9, with TRBD1 identical over 9 bases. Trimming cost V 4 bases and J 1 base; bases outside gene matches: 7. Germline CDR1 is SGDLS and CDR2 is YYNGEE. The CDR3 has 16 amino acids. CDR3 protein: CASSFKQGAGTDTQYF. DNA for the CDR3: TGTGCCAGCAGCTTCAAACAGGGGGCTGGCACAGATACGCAGTATTTT. The full variable domain, completed using reference TRBV9 and TRBJ2-3, is DSGVTQTPKHLITATGQRVTLRCSPRSGDLSVYWYQQSLDQGLQFLIQYYNGEERAKGNILERFSAQQFPDLHSELNLSSLELGDSALYFCASSFKQGAGTDTQYFGPGTRLTVL.

This clone was recorded once. V gene TRBV7-9 combines with J gene TRBJ2-3, with TRBD1 matching 9 bases. V lost 1 base, J lost 2 bases, and 1 base stayed unmatched. The CDR3 is 15 amino acids. Germline V gives CDR1 SEHNR, CDR2 FQNEAQ (reference sequence). CDR3: CASSLGTGDTDTQYF. The CDR3 DNA is TGTGCCAGCAGCTTAGGGACAGGGGACACAGATACGCAGTATTTT.

J is TRBJ2-1 and V is TRBV18; 8 positions match TRBD1. Germline V gene sequence: CDR1 KGHSH, CDR2 LQKENI. CDR3 length: 15 residues. The junction had 5 bases not matched to a gene; V was cut back by 5 bases and J by 2 bases. The CDR3 loop reads CASSATGVTYNEQFF. Written as DNA, the CDR3 is TGTGCCAGCTCAGCGACAGGGGTCACCTACAATGAGCAGTTCTTC. Using reference TRBV18 and TRBJ2-1 for the parts outside the CDR3, the full variable domain is NAGVMQNPRHLVRRRGQEARLRCSPMKGHSHVYWYRQLPEEGLKFMVYLQKENIIDESGMPKERFSAEFPKEGPSILRIQQVVRGDSAAYFCASSATGVTYNEQFFGPGTRLTVL.

The CDR3 DNA sequence: TGTGCCAGTAGTATAGGGGGGCACACTGAAGCTTTCTTT. Translation gives CASSIGGHTEAFF. This chain links TRBV19 with TRBJ1-1; D may be TRBD1 (6 bases). From germline, CDR1 is LNHDA and CDR2 SQIVND (reference sequence). The germline V and J ends were trimmed by 1 base and 3 bases, with 6 bases remaining between them. The CDR3 is made up of 13 amino acids.

CDR3 nucleotides: TGCGCCAGCAGCCAAGATCTTGGTGCGGGAGCAGGAGACAATGAGCAGTTCTTC. Translated: CASSQDLGAGAGDNEQFF. The chain has TRBV4-3 and TRBJ2-1; 7 bases map to TRBD2. The CDR3 totals 18 residues. The germline V gene has CDR1 LGHNA and CDR2 YSLEER. Trimming at V came to 0 bases and at J to 5 bases, leaving 13 bases not matched to a gene.

The V call is TRBV7-2, the J call TRBJ1-5, with TRBD1 matching 9 bases. The germline gives CDR1 SGHTA, CDR2 FQGNSA. Trimming removed 0 bases from V and 0 bases from J; junction bases left unmatched: 3. The CDR3 loop spans 17 amino acids. The CDR3 reads CASSLAGTGISNQPQHF. The CDR3 DNA reads as TGTGCCAGCAGCTTAGCGGGGACAGGGATTAGCAATCAGCCCCAGCATTTT.